Shown below are 22 T cell receptor beta chains from a single sample sequenced in a study of blood T cell repertoires in COVID-19. The repertoire was sequenced with immunoSEQ multiplex PCR; TCRdb's copy has only in-frame clones and lacks some. The sample yields fewer than 100,000 clones, approximately 86% seen once. The sequencing sample was made of peripheral blood. These receptors were obtained from a man between 60 and 70 years old with acute or convalescent COVID-19.

The count of this clone is one. V is TRBV28 and J is TRBJ1-6; weak D call: TRBD1 (6 bases). The length of the CDR3 is 15 residues. V was cut by 6 bases and J by 9 bases, with 18 bases left in between. In germline, CDR1 is MDHEN, CDR2 SYDVKM. This CDR3 reads CASRVGSGVFSPLHF. The CDR3 DNA reads TGTGCCAGCAGGGTTGGGTCAGGGGTCTTTTCACCCCTCCACTTT. The full variable domain, completed using reference TRBV28 and TRBJ1-6, is DVKVTQSSRYLVKRTGEKVFLECVQDMDHENMFWYRQDPGLGLRLIYFSYDVKMKEKGDIPEGYSVSREKKERFSLILESASTNQTSMYLCASRVGSGVFSPLHFGNGTRLTVT.

V gene TRBV18 combines with J gene TRBJ2-7; 8 bases match TRBD1. This CDR3 has 11 residues. Losses at the gene ends were 2 bases for V and 9 bases for J; bases not matched to a gene: 0. Germline V gene sequence: CDR1 KGHSH, CDR2 LQKENI. Here the CDR3 reads CASSPGQGQYF. CDR3 nucleotides: TGTGCCAGCTCACCAGGACAGGGGCAGTACTTC.

This CDR3 reads CASSKTGLAGVWDTQYF. The CDR3 bases are TGTGCCAGCAGCAAAACTGGACTAGCGGGAGTCTGGGATACGCAGTATTTT. This sequence joins TRBV11-2 and TRBJ2-3; 13 nucleotides align to TRBD2. The CDR3 has 17 residues. Germline CDR1 is SGHAT and CDR2 is FQNNGV. J was trimmed by 6 bases and V by 5 bases; bases with no gene match: 11.

V and J are TRBV24-1 and TRBJ2-3; 11 nucleotides line up with TRBD2. The germline V gene has CDR1 KGHDR and CDR2 SFDVKD. The CDR3 has 15 amino acids. The junction had 2 bases not matched to a gene; V was cut back by 3 bases and J by 4 bases. CDR3 loop: CATSDPSGGSDTQYF. In nucleotides, the CDR3 is TGTGCCACCAGTGATCCTAGCGGGGGGTCAGATACGCAGTATTTT.

This chain connects TRBV5-6 to TRBJ1-5, with TRBD1 matching over 9 bases. This CDR3 has 14 residues. Germline CDR1 is SGHDT and CDR2 is YYEEEE. After removal of 7 bases from V and 4 bases from J, the junction contained 6 bases not matched to a gene. The CDR3 region has the DNA TGTGCCAGCTCCCGGGACAGGGTGAATCAGCCCCAGCATTTT. It specifies CASSRDRVNQPQHF.

The rearrangement links TRBV5-6 to TRBJ2-3; 13 bases align to TRBD2. This CDR3 comprises 19 residues. V was pared by 1 base and J by 2 bases, with 10 bases of the junction left unmatched. Germline CDR1 reads SGHDT; CDR2 reads YYEEEE. The DNA for the CDR3 is TGTGCCAGCAGCTTGATAACCGGGACTAGCGGGAAGTTCACAGATACGCAGTATTTT. Its protein is CASSLITGTSGKFTDTQYF.

The CDR3 sequence: CASTPRAYEQYF. The CDR3 nucleotides are TGTGCCAGCACCCCCAGGGCATACGAGCAGTACTTC. The chain uses TRBV6-5 and TRBJ2-7, with D possibly being TRBD1 (5 bases). V lost 7 bases, J lost 4 bases, and 11 bases lay in between. CDR3 length equals 12 residues. Germline V gene data show CDR1 as MNHEY and CDR2 as SVGAGI.

To note about this clone: This CDR3 is also generated by other DNA sequences in the sample. The V call is TRBV19, the J call TRBJ1-2; D uncertain. V lost 9 bases, J lost 8 bases, and 13 bases lay in between. This CDR3 is 11 amino acids long. Per germline, CDR1 LNHDA and CDR2 SQIVND (reference sequence). CDR3 nucleotide sequence: TGTGCCAGCCGGACGGGAAGGGGCTACACCTTC. Translation gives CASRTGRGYTF.

This chain uses TRBV24-1 with TRBJ2-3; a weak D match, TRBD1 (7 bases). Per the germline V gene, CDR1 is KGHDR and CDR2 is SFDVKD. Trimming stripped 3 bases from V and 6 bases from J, with 18 bases between. This CDR3 contains 16 residues. CDR3 DNA: TGTGCCACCAGTGATCCCTCAGGGGGGTATGAGGATACGCAGTATTTT. Its translation is CATSDPSGGYEDTQYF.

The rearrangement links TRBV9 to TRBJ1-2; 8 bases match TRBD1. J was trimmed by 4 bases and V by 3 bases; bases with no gene match: 17. There are 18 residues in the CDR3. CDR1 is SGDLS and CDR2 is YYNGEE in the germline V gene. The CDR3 sequence: CASSGRDRQGRLGYGYTF. The CDR3 region has the DNA TGTGCCAGCAGCGGTAGGGACCGACAGGGGCGTTTAGGCTATGGCTACACCTTC.

V usage is TRBV5-1 and J usage is TRBJ2-3; the match to TRBD2 covers 11 bases. V was clipped by 2 bases and J by 7 bases; unmatched bases: 6. Per the germline V gene, CDR1 is SGHRS and CDR2 is YFSETQ. The CDR3 extends over 15 amino acids. CDR3 amino acids: CASSFTSGSGYTQYF. In nucleotides, the CDR3 is TGCGCCAGCAGCTTCACTAGCGGGAGTGGATATACGCAGTATTTT.

The table lists this clone with a count of one. The chain has TRBV5-1 and TRBJ2-2; 11 nucleotides match TRBD2. The germline gives CDR1 SGHRS, CDR2 YFSETQ. The CDR3 has 16 amino acids. Trimming removed 3 bases from V and 8 bases from J; junction bases left unmatched: 9. Here the CDR3 DNA reads TGCGCCAGCAGCTCCCATAGCGGGGGGGCTTCAGGGGAGCTGTTTTTT. Translated, it gives CASSSHSGGASGELFF.

The rearrangement links TRBV7-9 to TRBJ1-3; no reliable D call. This CDR3 is built from 14 residues. In germline, CDR1 is SEHNR, CDR2 FQNEAQ (reference sequence). The ends were cut back, 4 bases at V and 0 bases at J, with 7 bases in the middle. CDR3 loop: CASSSPGSGNTIYF. The CDR3 nucleotides are TGTGCCAGCAGCTCACCGGGCTCTGGAAACACCATATATTTT.

DNA for the CDR3: TGTGCCAGCAGCTTAGTAAGCGGCCAAAACACCGGGGAGCTGTTTTTT. Its translation: CASSLVSGQNTGELFF. The chain has TRBV7-2 and TRBJ2-2; tentative D call: TRBD2 (5 bases). Germline CDR1 SGHTA, CDR2 FQGNSA. Trimming cost V 1 base and J 2 bases, with 11 bases left between them. This CDR3 spans 16 amino acids.

This chain joins TRBV29-1 and TRBJ1-3, with D possibly matching TRBD1 (6 bases). The CDR3 totals 13 residues. V shed 4 bases and J shed 4 bases, with 11 bases lying between them. Germline V gene sequence: CDR1 SQVTM, CDR2 ANQGSEA. The CDR3 loop is CSVGKGQGNTIYF. The CDR3 nucleotides read TGCAGCGTTGGGAAGGGACAAGGAAACACCATATATTTT.

This chain joins TRBV19 and TRBJ2-7; 8 positions agree with TRBD2. There are 17 residues in the CDR3. V shed 6 bases, J shed 0 bases, and the junction held 13 bases outside the gene matches. Germline CDR1 reads LNHDA; CDR2 reads SQIVND (reference sequence). The CDR3 loop reads CASSFPPSSGYSYEQYF. CDR3 DNA: TGTGCCAGTAGCTTCCCCCCGTCTAGCGGGTACTCCTACGAGCAGTACTTC.

The chain is built from TRBV29-1 and TRBJ1-1; no clear D. Germline-derived CDR1 and CDR2 are SQVTM and ANQGSEA. The CDR3 extends over 12 amino acids. The ends were cut back, 4 bases at V and 1 base at J, with 7 bases in the middle. CDR3 in amino acids: CSVVQTNTEAFF. The CDR3 DNA follows: TGCAGCGTTGTACAAACGAACACTGAAGCTTTCTTT.

The chain combines TRBV2 with TRBJ2-7; 8 bases map to TRBD2. Germline CDR1 and CDR2: SNHLY and FYNNEI. CDR3 length: 11 amino acids. The V and J ends lost 0 bases and 13 bases, in that order; junction bases with no gene match: 2. CDR3 protein: CASSEALAGYF. The CDR3 DNA reads TGTGCCAGCAGTGAAGCATTAGCGGGATACTTC.

The chain employs TRBV6-6 and TRBJ2-5; tentative D call: TRBD2 (5 bases). Trimming removed 2 bases at V and 5 bases at J, with 9 bases between. Germline CDR1 reads MNHNY; CDR2 reads SVGAGI (reference sequence). This CDR3 region has 13 residues. CDR3 protein: CASSYPPGETQYF. The DNA of the CDR3 is TGTGCCAGCAGTTACCCTCCGGGGGAGACCCAGTACTTC.

The V gene is TRBV30, the J gene TRBJ1-5; D possibly corresponds to TRBD1 (6 bases). Trimming shortened V by 0 bases and J by 3 bases, and 9 bases separated the two germline ends. The germline CDR1 and CDR2 sequences are GTSNPN and SVGIG (reference sequence). The CDR3 covers 14 residues. CDR3 loop: CAWSVRGANQPQHF. CDR3 bases: TGTGCCTGGAGTGTACGGGGGGCCAATCAGCCCCAGCATTTT.

This clone turned up a few times. The chain links TRBV3-1 (or the pseudogene TRBV3-2) to TRBJ2-3; 9 bases agree with TRBD2. The CDR3 is 16 amino acids. V lost 0 bases, J lost 4 bases, and 5 bases stayed unmatched. Germline V gives CDR1 LGHDT, CDR2 YNNKEL (reference sequence). As DNA, the CDR3 is TGTGCCAGCAGCCAAGATGGAGGACTAGCGTCAGATACGCAGTATTTT. It is translated as CASSQDGGLASDTQYF.

V is TRBV9 and J is TRBJ2-3, with TRBD2 matching over 8 bases. With 0 bases clipped from V and 3 bases from J, the junction kept 3 bases outside the gene matches. The germline gives CDR1 SGDLS, CDR2 YYNGEE. CDR3 size: 15 residues. The CDR3 reads CASSVAERGTDTQYF. The CDR3 DNA follows: TGTGCCAGCAGCGTAGCTGAGCGGGGGACAGATACGCAGTATTTT.